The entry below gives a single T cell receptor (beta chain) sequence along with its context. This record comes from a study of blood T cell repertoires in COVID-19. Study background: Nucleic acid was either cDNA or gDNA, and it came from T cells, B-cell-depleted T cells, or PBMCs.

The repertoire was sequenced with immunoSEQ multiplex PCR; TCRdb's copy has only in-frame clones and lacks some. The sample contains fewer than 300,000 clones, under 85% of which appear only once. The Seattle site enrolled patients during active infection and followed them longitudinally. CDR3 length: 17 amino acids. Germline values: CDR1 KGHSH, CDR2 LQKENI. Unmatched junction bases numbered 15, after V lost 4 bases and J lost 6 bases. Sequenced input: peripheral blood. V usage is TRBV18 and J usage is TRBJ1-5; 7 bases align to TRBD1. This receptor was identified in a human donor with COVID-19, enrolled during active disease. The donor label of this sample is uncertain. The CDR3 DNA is TGTGCCAGCTCACTTACTATCACCCGGGACAGAAGTCAGCCCCAGCATTTT. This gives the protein CASSLTITRDRSQPQHF.